The clone carrying this TCR beta chain was picked up many times. The V and J ends lost 2 bases and 4 bases respectively, with 6 bases between them. This CDR3 comprises 13 residues. In germline, CDR1 is MNHEY, CDR2 SVGEGT. One entry per CDR3 protein results from TCRdb running MiXCR on the RACE reads. The sample consists of tens of thousands of distinct CDR3 sequences, roughly 9.6% of them appearing once. The data stem from a study of human T cells and chemical hapten exposure. Stated time point: patch test 2, 6 weeks after DPC sensitization. Stated treatment: therapeutic diphenylcyclopropenone sensitization with weekly scalp DPC.

V is TRBV6-2 or TRBV6-3 and J is TRBJ1-5, with a weak D call TRBD1 (5 bases). The starting material was whole blood, obtained in connection with sensitization to the hapten diphenylcyclopropenone (DPC). The sequence derives from a middle-aged man with alopecia areata. Some clones in this sample may be carry-over from other donors' samples. This CDR3 reads CASSYDRNQPQHF. The CDR3 DNA is TGTGCCAGCAGTTACGACAGAAATCAGCCCCAGCATTTT.